This T cell receptor beta chain was identified during a study of blood T cell repertoires in COVID-19. CDR3 length: 17 residues. From germline, CDR1 is SGHKS and CDR2 YYEKEE (reference sequence). Trimming cost V 6 bases and J 2 bases, with 22 bases left between them. Clones were sequenced by immunoSEQ multiplex PCR, and TCRdb holds only the in-frame ones, with some missing. The data hold 75,000 to 100,000 clones, with around four fifths observed a single time. The chain carries TRBV5-5 and TRBJ2-3, with D maybe TRBD2 (5 bases). Sequencing was done on a sample of peripheral blood. The clonotype was recovered from a woman aged 80 or over with acute or convalescent COVID-19. The DNA for the CDR3 is TGTGCCAGCACCCAACTAGGGCGTCGAGGGAACACAGATACGCAGTATTTT. Translation gives CASTQLGRRGNTDTQYF.